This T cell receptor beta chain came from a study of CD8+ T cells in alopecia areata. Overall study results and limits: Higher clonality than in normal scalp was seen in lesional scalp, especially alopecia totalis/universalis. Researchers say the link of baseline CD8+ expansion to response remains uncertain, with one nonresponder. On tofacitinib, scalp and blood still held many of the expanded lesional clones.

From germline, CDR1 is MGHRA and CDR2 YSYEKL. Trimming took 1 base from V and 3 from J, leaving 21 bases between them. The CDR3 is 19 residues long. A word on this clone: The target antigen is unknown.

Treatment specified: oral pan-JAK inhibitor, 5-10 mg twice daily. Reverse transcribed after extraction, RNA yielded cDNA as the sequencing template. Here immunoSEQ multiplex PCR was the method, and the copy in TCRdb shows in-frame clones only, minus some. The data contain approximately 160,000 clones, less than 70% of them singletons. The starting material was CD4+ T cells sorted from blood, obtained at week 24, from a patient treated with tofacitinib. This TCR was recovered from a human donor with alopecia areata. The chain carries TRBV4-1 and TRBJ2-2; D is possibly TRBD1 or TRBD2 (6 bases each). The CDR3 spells CASSQGAPWGARDTGELFF. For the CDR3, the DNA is TGCGCCAGCAGCCAAGGGGCTCCGTGGGGGGCTAGGGACACCGGGGAGCTGTTTTTT.